Sequencing of this T cell receptor beta chain was carried out in a study of T cell responses to AZD1222 COVID-19 vaccine. At the level of the study: Second-dose schedules of about 4 or about 12 weeks were combined. Whole-study findings and limits: Most donors were white British, females outnumbered males, and clonal diversity was possibly underestimated. Unmutated regions of variants are reportedly targeted by nearly half of spike-specific TCRs. Among vaccine-associated CD4 TCRs, coverage spanned spike, with dominance at 160-218 and 743-854.

V shed 5 bases and J shed 1 base, with 7 bases lying between them. Germline lookup yields CDR1 SGHRS and CDR2 YFSETQ. This CDR3 spans 13 amino acids. Details on this clone: The target antigen is unknown.

Repertoires were generated with immunoSEQ multiplex PCR, while TCRdb's copy carries only in-frame clones and drops some. Among some 180,000 clones listed, 85% to 95% were seen once. This clonotype was obtained from an adult in good health. Sequencing was performed on peripheral blood, taken on day 0 of AZD1222 vaccination. The chain is built from TRBV5-1 and TRBJ1-5, with D hard to call. CDR3 amino acids: CASREDSNQPQHF. CDR3 in DNA: TGCGCCAGCAGGGAGGACAGCAATCAGCCCCAGCATTTT.